A selection of T cell receptor beta chains follows, all from one sample in a study of CD8 T cells in Susac syndrome. TCRdb analysed the immunoSEQ multiplex PCR reads with MiXCR anew, one entry per CDR3 protein. Counted here are hundreds of thousands of distinct CDR3 sequences, approximately 94% occurring once; the ten biggest clones make up under 0.2%. The material sequenced was CD4+ T cells from PBMCs. Receptors originate from a human donor with Susac syndrome. Both conserved end residues are part of each CDR3. The D gene is left open where the match is weak. Clone size appears in some rows only: once, few, many, or a class for an expanded clone.

V	J	D	size	length	CDR3	DNA
TRBV9	TRBJ1-1	.	once	15	CASSVVDDSGTEAFF	TGTGCCAGCAGCGTAGTAGATGATTCGGGCACTGAAGCTTTCTTT
TRBV7-2	TRBJ2-3	TRBD2	.	16	CASSLGGLAGWDTQFF	TGTGCCAGCAGCTTAGGGGGACTAGCGGGGTGGGATACGCAGTTTTTT
TRBV20-1	TRBJ1-2	.	.	13	CSARDPYNYGYTF	TGCAGTGCTAGAGATCCGTACAACTATGGCTACACCTTC
TRBV6-5	TRBJ1-5	.	.	18	CASSYSGPGFGSNQPQHF	TGTGCCAGCAGTTACTCGGGGCCCGGGTTTGGTAGCAATCAGCCCCAGCATTTT
TRBV6-2/TRBV6-3	TRBJ2-5	.	.	13	CASSAQWSETQYF	TGTGCCAGCAGTGCACAGTGGTCGGAGACCCAGTACTTC
TRBV5-4	TRBJ2-1	TRBD2	.	15	CASSLSSGVPMEQFF	TGTGCCAGCAGCTTGTCCAGCGGGGTCCCTATGGAGCAGTTCTTC
TRBV5-1	TRBJ2-1	.	.	13	CASSVGAGNEQFF	TGCGCCAGCAGCGTAGGGGCTGGAAATGAGCAGTTCTTC
TRBV4-3	TRBJ1-2	.	.	16	CASSQDPEEGGYGYTF	TGCGCCAGCAGCCAAGACCCCGAGGAGGGTGGCTATGGCTACACCTTC
TRBV19	TRBJ1-2	.	.	14	CASKPVTVIYGYTF	TGTGCCAGTAAACCGGTGACAGTTATCTATGGCTACACCTTC
TRBV6-6	TRBJ2-2	TRBD1	.	14	CASDRDSNTGELFF	TGTGCCAGCGATCGGGACAGCAACACCGGGGAGCTGTTTTTT
TRBV20-1	TRBJ2-3	.	.	17	CSARLTDQGRLPDTQYF	TGCAGTGCACGCCTTACTGATCAGGGTCGGCTCCCAGATACGCAGTATTTT
TRBV9	TRBJ2-7	TRBD2	.	14	CASSRGVVEFEQYF	TGTGCCAGCAGCCGGGGGGTGGTGGAGTTCGAGCAGTACTTC